A selection of T cell receptor beta chains follows, all from one sample in a study of blood T cell repertoires in COVID-19. TCRdb's table, derived via immunoSEQ multiplex PCR, lists solely in-frame clones and lacks some. The profile shows a few hundred thousand clones, 80% to 90% of them singletons. Sequenced material: peripheral blood. The receptors here all came from a man aged 40-49 years with acute or convalescent COVID-19. Each CDR3 is given without its conserved first and last residue.

TRBJ2-7 TRBV28 ASSSPSLGTYEQY
TRBJ2-5 TRBV4-3 ASSRYPPGRAVLETQY
TRBJ2-5 TRBV13 ASSYEEGDQY
TRBJ2-1 TRBV7-2 ASSLEERGGLF
TRBJ2-1 TRBV6-4 ASSERPGGSNEQF
TRBJ2-7 TRBV28 ASSRSGTAYEQY
TRBJ2-3 TRBV10-3 AISGGASGGRTDTQY
TRBJ2-4 TRBV19 ASSWGIKNIQY
TRBJ1-5 TRBV2 ASSETLVQPQH
TRBJ1-2 TRBV27 ASSLRFSTGATNYGYT
TRBJ1-1 TRBV12-5 ASGLETGTEAF
TRBJ1-2 TRBV6-5 ASKLDRGLVYGYT
TRBJ1-2 TRBV7-9 ASSDTTQDYGYT
TRBJ2-1 TRBV3-1/TRBV3-2 ASSQDGPASPWWNEQF
TRBJ2-3 TRBV19 ASTSTGGARGDTQY
TRBJ2-2 TRBV7-2 ASSLDLNTGELF
TRBJ2-5 TRBV7-8 ASSPHRQVTQETQY
TRBJ2-7 TRBV2 ASSETRGIYEQY
TRBJ1-5 TRBV28 ASSLSFSNQPQH
TRBJ1-1 TRBV18 ASSPDRDQAF
TRBJ2-1 TRBV30 AWSASGTAPNEQF
TRBJ2-2 TRBV11-2 ASSPLTGELF
TRBJ1-6 TRBV24-1 ATRTRFWDSPLH
TRBJ1-2 TRBV5-1 ASSIDRGQGYT
TRBJ1-2 TRBV30 AWSVDSPYGYT
TRBJ2-7 TRBV18 ASSLDPTGSYEQY
TRBJ2-5 TRBV4-1 ASSQEGYGLAQETQY
TRBJ1-6 TRBV6-5 ASSYSPGDNSPLH
TRBJ2-3 TRBV5-8 ASSPLQGTGGTDTQY
TRBJ2-1 TRBV18 ASSPPLGGGEQF
TRBJ2-3 TRBV15 ATSRDQAGASDTQY
TRBJ1-2 TRBV19 ASSIEVLGNYGYT
TRBJ2-7 TRBV5-4 ASSFSGGYEQY
TRBJ2-1 TRBV5-1 ASSFWGLAGPYEVNEQF
TRBJ2-5 TRBV7-2 ASSPRTGREETQY
TRBJ1-2 TRBV27 ASSAGQIGRGYT
TRBJ1-5 TRBV6-5 ASRGTATRGQPQH
TRBJ1-1 TRBV6-5 ASSYSAGYTEAF